This TCR beta chain was found in a study of cytomegalovirus exposure and HLA in healthy donors. Notes on the study in general: When a later analysis compared HLA-associated TCR beta chains with equally common others, the HLA-associated chains turned out to be more clonally expanded and to have lower generation probabilities.

Donors likely had unrecorded immune exposures despite being nominally healthy when sampled. The V end was cut by 2 bases, the J end by 0 bases, with 7 bases between. The CDR3 runs to 14 residues. Germline assignment: CDR1 MGHRA and CDR2 YSYEKL. A multiplex PCR was run with 60 Vbeta primers and 13 Jbeta primers. TCRdb's table, derived via immunoSEQ multiplex PCR, lists solely in-frame clones and lacks some. The listing contains roughly 140,000 clones. Concerning this clone: Antigen unknown.

The chain uses TRBV4-1 and TRBJ2-5; tentative D call: TRBD1 (5 bases). The sequenced sample was PBMCs. The clonotype was recovered from a male donor in good health and CMV-seronegative. The CDR3: CASSQSRDQETQYF. In DNA form, the CDR3 reads TGCGCCAGCAGCCAAAGCAGGGACCAAGAGACCCAGTACTTC.